The following is a T cell receptor beta chain sequence with its context. This sample was included in a study of memory CD4+ T cells and cytomegalovirus serostatus. Germline V gene lookup returns CDR1 SGHVS and CDR2 FQNEAQ. The CDR3 runs to 13 residues. Trimming removed 5 bases from V and 1 base from J, with 8 bases in between. The protocol was immunoSEQ multiplex PCR, while the TCRdb copy is restricted to in-frame clones and leaves out a portion. The table lists 70,000 to 95,000 clones, more than 70% of them singletons. Single viable CD3+CD4+CD8-CD45RO+ cells were sorted as the memory CD4+ T cells. The rearrangement uses TRBV7-8 and TRBJ1-1; tentative D call: TRBD1 (5 bases). The receptor was isolated from an adult in good health and CMV-seronegative. The material sequenced was memory CD4+ T cells from blood. CDR3 loop: CASSQGRNTEAFF. The CDR3 DNA reads as TGTGCCAGCAGCCAGGGACGGAACACTGAAGCTTTCTTT.